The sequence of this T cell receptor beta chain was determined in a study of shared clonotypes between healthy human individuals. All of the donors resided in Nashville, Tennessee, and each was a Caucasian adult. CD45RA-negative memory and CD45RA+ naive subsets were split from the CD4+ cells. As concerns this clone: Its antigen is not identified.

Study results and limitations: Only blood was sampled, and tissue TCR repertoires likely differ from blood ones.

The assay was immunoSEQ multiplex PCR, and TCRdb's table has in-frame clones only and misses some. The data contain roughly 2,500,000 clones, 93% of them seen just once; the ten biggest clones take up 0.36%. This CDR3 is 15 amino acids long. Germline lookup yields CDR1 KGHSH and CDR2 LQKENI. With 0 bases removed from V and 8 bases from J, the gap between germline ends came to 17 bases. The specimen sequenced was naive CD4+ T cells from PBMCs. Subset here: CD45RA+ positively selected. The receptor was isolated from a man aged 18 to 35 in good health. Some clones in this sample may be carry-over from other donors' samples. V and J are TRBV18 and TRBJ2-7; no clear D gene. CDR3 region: CASSPPLGRPQKQYF. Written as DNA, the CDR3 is TGTGCCAGCTCACCACCGTTAGGTCGGCCTCAGAAGCAGTACTTC.